This T cell receptor (beta chain) was documented in a study of OX40 agonist ivuxolimab in advanced cancers. Notes on the research overall: Ivuxolimab was an agonistic, fully human IgG2 monoclonal antibody directed against OX40 (CD134), a costimulatory receptor. Intravenous ivuxolimab was administered to patients every 2 weeks at six dose levels: 0.01, 0.1, 0.3, 1.5, 3 and 10 mg/kg. Of the roughly 50 dose-escalation patients, hepatocellular carcinoma was present in approximately 20, melanoma in approximately 15, renal cell carcinoma in 9 and head and neck cancer in 9. In the dose-escalation cohort, roughly 80% of patients were male, and the mean age was roughly 60 years, with a range of roughly 23 to 85. Prior anti-PD-1, anti-PD-L1 or anti-CTLA-4 therapy was permitted, and approximately 40% of dose-escalation patients had received checkpoint inhibitors. Partial responses occurred in three dose-escalation patients: two with cutaneous melanoma and one with hepatocellular carcinoma. The point of sequencing TCRbeta in the periphery was to test whether ivuxolimab changed TCR sequence diversity and drove clonal T-cell expansion. The paper describes the monotherapy dose-escalation part (N of about 55 patients) of the phase I trial of ivuxolimab. Beyond this particular receptor, the publication reports: After ivuxolimab, CD8+ T cells had more expanded clones than CD4+ T cells on average. Low levels of normalized T-cell clonal expansion were also seen in some nonresponding patients. Which antigens the clonally expanded peripheral T cells were specific for was not determined. At doses of 0.1 to 3.0 mg/kg, clonal expansion of both CD4+ and CD8+ blood T cells was observed from baseline to week 6. Partial responders in the 0.1-3.0 mg/kg groups had among the lowest normalized peripheral clonal expansion, especially among CD8+ T cells.

The trial excluded patients who had a history of autoimmune disease or were on systemic immunosuppression. Peripheral blood for TCR sequencing was collected from all dose cohorts at baseline, on cycle 4 day 1, and on cycle 7 day 1. Samples came from an open-label, multicenter, first-in-human phase I dose-escalation trial of ivuxolimab. Adults with locally advanced or metastatic melanoma, renal cell, hepatocellular, or head and neck squamous cell carcinoma were enrolled in the trial. Before TCR sequencing, CD4+ and CD8+ T cells were separately sorted from peripheral blood. About this clone: What antigen it recognizes has not been identified. The sample holds no much larger clone one base away, and base qualities are not on file.

For sequencing of the TCRbeta CDR3 region, genomic DNA was extracted from the sorted cells. The immunoSEQ Assay was used to sequence the TCRbeta CDR3 regions. Imported from immuneACCESS, the table was reduced by TCRdb to in-frame sequences with V and J called. These copies leave out some clones; in studies compared against another copy, an unresolved V gene accounts for under half, and the cause of the remainder is not known. For this sample the table gives roughly 53,000 clones, of which about 82% were detected only once. More than 2.5% of the sample comes from the top ten. The germline V gene encodes CDR1 SGHDN and CDR2 FVKESK. V was cut back by 4 bases and J by 0 bases, leaving a gap of 4 bases between them. Taken from cysteine to phenylalanine, the CDR3 has 12 residues. The CDR3 DNA has 36 bases and is translated from base 1.

Recombination connected TRBV14 to TRBJ2-7; no D segment can be confidently identified. Here the sequenced sample was CD4+ or CD8+ T cells sorted from blood, taken in a trial of the OX40 agonist ivuxolimab. The TCR comes from an adult with an advanced solid tumor such as melanoma, head and neck, liver or kidney cancer. For the CDR3, the sequence is CASSRSSYEQYF. The DNA sequence is as follows: TGTGCCAGCAGCCGAAGCTCCTACGAGCAGTACTTC.